Below, 9 T cell receptor beta chains from the same sample are listed, as sequenced in a study of regulatory T cells in long-lasting Graves disease. Arm-PCR of CDR3 regions with iRepertoire HTBI primers generated TCR beta libraries. MiXCR, applied by TCRdb to the multiplex PCR reads, yields one record per CDR3 protein. The repertoire holds roughly 360,000 distinct CDR3 sequences, with roughly 25% as singletons. Sample time point: persistent/refractory GD, antithyroid drugs over 5 years with positive TRAb. Following extraction of RNA from PBMCs, that RNA was used to make the TCR library. The sample in question was peripheral blood mononuclear cells (PBMCs), obtained when the disease was refractory, from a patient treated with antithyroid drugs. The receptors here all came from a middle-aged woman with Graves disease.

About this clonotype: The germline gene is not matched at one end of the junction; a read error may be the cause. The chain carries TRBV7-7 and TRBJ2-2; D gene unclear. Germline V gives CDR1 SSHAT, CDR2 FNYEAQ (reference sequence). The CDR3 is 14 residues long. In DNA form, the CDR3 reads TGTGCTAGCAGCTGGCGGAAGAACACCGGGGAGCTGTTTTTT. As protein: CASSWRKNTGELFF.

The chain uses TRBV20-1 and TRBJ1-2; D is ambiguous. CDR1 is DFQATT, CDR2 SNEGSKA, per germline (reference sequence). The CDR3 is made up of 16 amino acids. The CDR3 nucleotides read TGCAGCTCACGGTCCTGGGGTGGGCGAACTAACTATGGCTACACCTTC. Translated: CSSRSWGGRTNYGYTF.

This clonotype has a handful of counts. The chain couples TRBV27 to TRBJ1-2; D remains unclear. The CDR3 extends over 15 amino acids. Germline V gene lookup returns CDR1 MNHEY and CDR2 SMNVEV (reference sequence). V lost 7 bases to trimming and J lost 4 bases, with 19 bases between them. The DNA of the CDR3 is TGTGCCAGCACCCCCTCGACGGCAGGCGTCTATGGCTACACCTTC. This sequence encodes CASTPSTAGVYGYTF.

This clonotype has only a few counts. The CDR3: CSASLSWSGLWNTEAFF. The CDR3 DNA follows: TGCAGTGCTAGCCTATCGTGGTCAGGCCTCTGGAACACTGAAGCTTTCTTT. The chain carries TRBV20-1 and TRBJ1-1; D is unresolved. The germline CDR1 and CDR2 sequences are DFQATT and SNEGSKA (reference sequence). Trimming cost V 3 bases and J 1 base, with 21 bases left between them. The CDR3 loop spans 17 amino acids.

The chain employs TRBV20-1 and TRBJ1-4; no reliable D call. Per the germline V gene, CDR1 is DFQATT and CDR2 is SNEGSKA (reference sequence). V lost 0 bases and J lost 4, with 18 bases in between. The CDR3 covers 17 residues. DNA for the CDR3: TGCAGTGCTAGAGACGCATCGGACCCGGAGAATAATGAAAAACTGTTTTTT. This gives the protein CSARDASDPENNEKLFF.

This clonotype was observed at least ten times. The chain links TRBV5-8 to TRBJ1-1, with TRBD1 identical over 7 bases. The CDR3 contains 14 residues. The trim removed 3 bases at V and 4 bases at J, leaving 6 bases unmatched. Germline CDR1 and CDR2: SGHTS and YDEGEE. Written as DNA, the CDR3 is TGTGCCAGCAGCTGGGGACAGCCAGGCACTGAAGCTTTCTTT. This encodes CASSWGQPGTEAFF.

The chain has TRBV10-3 and TRBJ2-7; D is possibly TRBD2 (5 bases). The CDR3 extends over 13 amino acids. Germline values: CDR1 ENHRY, CDR2 SYGVKD. V was trimmed by 6 bases and J by 6 bases, leaving 15 bases between them. The CDR3 here is CAIRSSSPAEQYF. The CDR3, as DNA: TGTGCCATCAGGTCTAGCTCCCCCGCCGAGCAGTACTTC.

The rearrangement joins TRBV10-1 to TRBJ2-2, with D perhaps TRBD1 (5 bases). V was trimmed by 0 bases and J by 6 bases, leaving 14 bases between them. The CDR3 spans 16 residues. Per the germline V gene, CDR1 is WNHNN and CDR2 is SYGVQD (reference sequence). DNA of the CDR3: TGCGCCAGCAGTGAGTCCTTGGGGCAGTGGCCCGGGGAGCTGTTTTTT. Its translation: CASSESLGQWPGELFF.

The chain carries TRBV6-1 and TRBJ2-7; a weak D match, TRBD1 (6 bases). The CDR3 length is 13 residues. Germline V gene data show CDR1 as MNHNS and CDR2 as SASEGT. V shed 11 bases and J shed 6 bases, with 20 bases lying between them. The CDR3 DNA is TGTGCCGGCATGTGGGACACCCCTCGCGAGCAGTACTTC. Translating gives CAGMWDTPREQYF.